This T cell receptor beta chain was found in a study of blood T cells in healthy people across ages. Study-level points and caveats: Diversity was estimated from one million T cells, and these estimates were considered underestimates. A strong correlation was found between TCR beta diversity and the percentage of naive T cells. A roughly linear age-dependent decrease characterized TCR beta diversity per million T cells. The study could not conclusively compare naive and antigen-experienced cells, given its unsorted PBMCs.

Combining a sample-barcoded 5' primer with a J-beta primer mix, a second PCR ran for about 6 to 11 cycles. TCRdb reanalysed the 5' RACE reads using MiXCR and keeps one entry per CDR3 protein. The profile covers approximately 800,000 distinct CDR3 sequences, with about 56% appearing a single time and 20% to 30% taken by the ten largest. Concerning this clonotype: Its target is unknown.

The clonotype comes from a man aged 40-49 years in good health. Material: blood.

CDR3 in DNA: TGTGCCAGCAGTGAAGGGCGGGGATGGGACGGGGGCCACGAGCAGTACTTC. Its translation: CASSEGRGWDGGHEQYF. The chain uses TRBV2 and TRBJ2-5, with D perhaps matching TRBD1 or TRBD2 (6 bases each). The DNA matches TRBJ2-7 better at its end, which makes the J call doubtful. The CDR3 loop spans 17 amino acids. The germline CDR1 and CDR2 sequences are SNHLY and FYNNEI.